The rows below give T cell receptor beta chains drawn from one sample of a study of OX40 agonist ivuxolimab in advanced cancers. Some clones are missing from TCRdb's copy, which holds only in-frame ones; the method was immunoSEQ multiplex PCR. The sample shows tens of thousands of clones, roughly 92% of them seen only once. This specimen consisted of CD4+ or CD8+ T cells sorted from blood, obtained in a trial of the OX40 agonist ivuxolimab. These receptors originate from an adult with an advanced solid tumor such as melanoma, head and neck, liver or kidney cancer. CDR3s include the opening cysteine and the closing phenylalanine or tryptophan. Fields, in order: J gene, V gene, D gene, clone size, CDR3 protein, CDR3 DNA. D genes are given only for firm matches. A row's size may be missing; if present it is once, few, many or a size class.

>TRBJ2-2|TRBV15|TRBD2|-
CATSRELAATGELFF
TGTGCCACCAGCAGAGAACTAGCGGCCACCGGGGAGCTGTTTTTT
>TRBJ1-1|TRBV5-1|TRBD1|-
CASSGGTGSSTEAFF
TGCGCCAGCAGCGGGGGGACAGGGTCATCTACTGAAGCTTTCTTT
>TRBJ1-6|TRBV9|TRBD1|-
CASSGGQAHNSPLHF
TGTGCCAGCAGCGGCGGACAGGCACATAATTCACCCCTCCACTTT
>TRBJ2-7|TRBV7-9|TRBD1|few
CASSFNRGGDEQYF
TGTGCCAGCAGCTTCAACAGGGGTGGAGACGAGCAGTACTTC
>TRBJ2-3|TRBV30|TRBD2|-
CAWGTSGKTDTQYF
TGTGCCTGGGGGACTAGCGGGAAGACAGATACGCAGTATTTT
>TRBJ2-4|TRBV7-8|-|-
CASSLQEPKNIQYF
TGTGCCAGCAGCCTCCAGGAGCCCAAAAACATTCAGTACTTC
>TRBJ1-5|TRBV15|-|-
CATSSGFDQPQHF
TGTGCCACCAGTTCAGGGTTTGATCAGCCCCAGCATTTT
>TRBJ1-2|TRBV19|TRBD1|few
CASSIPGQIPFYGYTF
TGTGCCAGTAGTATTCCGGGACAGATCCCTTTCTATGGCTACACCTTC
>TRBJ1-1|TRBV10-1|-|-
CASSTSRGDTEAFF
TGCGCCAGCAGTACCTCACGGGGAGACACTGAAGCTTTCTTT
>TRBJ2-7|TRBV10-2|TRBD2|-
CASSTGGRAGEQYF
TGCGCCAGCAGCACCGGCGGGAGGGCCGGCGAGCAGTACTTC